The sequence of this TCR beta chain was determined in a study of control samples from healthy donors and cancer patients. The CDR3 has 13 residues. The germline CDR1 and CDR2 sequences are LNHDA and SQIVND (reference sequence). The V and J ends lost 6 bases and 1 base respectively, with 9 bases between them. In its sample, this clone was seen once. The table came from immunoSEQ multiplex PCR; TCRdb's copy has only in-frame clones and leaves some out. The table shows about 170,000 clones, with 94% occurring only once. Source material: blood. V usage is TRBV19 and J usage is TRBJ1-1; perhaps TRBD1 as D (6 bases). The TCR was taken from a young woman in good health. CDR3 amino acids: CASRTQGNTEAFF. As DNA, the CDR3 is TGTGCCAGTAGAACACAGGGGAACACTGAAGCTTTCTTT.